This TCR beta chain is drawn from a study of blood T cell repertoires in COVID-19. In the study overall: Whether acute or convalescent, the COVID-19 samples came from the United States, Italy and Spain. Sources were T cells, B-cell-depleted T cells, or PBMCs; the material itself was cDNA or gDNA.

Methods used by the authors: Quantification of nucleated cells was approximated via reference gene primer amplification. This table comes from immunoSEQ multiplex PCR, and its TCRdb copy is limited to in-frame clones, with some not included. The D gene and trimming were derived from the DNA, and the V and J assignments and clone size from that table. This repertoire shows about 45,000 clones, roughly nine tenths found once; its top ten account for around a tenth. V trimming: 2 bases; J trimming: 3 bases; junction bases outside the gene matches: 4. The CDR3 runs to 15 residues. Germline V lookup: CDR1 MGHRA, CDR2 YSYEKL.

The chain links TRBV4-1 to TRBJ2-7; 10 bases fit TRBD1. This clonotype originated in a human donor in a cohort sampled during active COVID-19. The sequencing input was peripheral blood. The CDR3 DNA sequence: TGCGCCAGCAGCCAACGGACAGGGGGGAGCTACGAGCAGTACTTC. Its protein is CASSQRTGGSYEQYF.